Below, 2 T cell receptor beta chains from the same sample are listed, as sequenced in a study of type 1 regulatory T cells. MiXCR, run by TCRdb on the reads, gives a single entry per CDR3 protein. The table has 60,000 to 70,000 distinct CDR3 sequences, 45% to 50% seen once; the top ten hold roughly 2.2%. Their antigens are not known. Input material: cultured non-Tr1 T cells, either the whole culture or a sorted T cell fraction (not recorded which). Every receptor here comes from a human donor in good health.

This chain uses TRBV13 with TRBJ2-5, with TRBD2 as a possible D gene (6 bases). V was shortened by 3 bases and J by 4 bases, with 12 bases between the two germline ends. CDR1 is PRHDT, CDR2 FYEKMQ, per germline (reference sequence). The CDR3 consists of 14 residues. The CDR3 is CASSFRGLGETQYF. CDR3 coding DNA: TGTGCCAGCAGCTTCCGGGGGTTGGGAGAGACCCAGTACTTC.

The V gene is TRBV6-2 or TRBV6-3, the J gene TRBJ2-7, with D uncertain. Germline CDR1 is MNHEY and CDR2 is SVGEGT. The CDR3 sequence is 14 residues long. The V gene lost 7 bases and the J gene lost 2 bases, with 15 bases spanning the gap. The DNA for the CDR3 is TGTGCCAGCAAATCGGACGCTGTTACCTACGAGCAGTACTTC. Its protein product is CASKSDAVTYEQYF.